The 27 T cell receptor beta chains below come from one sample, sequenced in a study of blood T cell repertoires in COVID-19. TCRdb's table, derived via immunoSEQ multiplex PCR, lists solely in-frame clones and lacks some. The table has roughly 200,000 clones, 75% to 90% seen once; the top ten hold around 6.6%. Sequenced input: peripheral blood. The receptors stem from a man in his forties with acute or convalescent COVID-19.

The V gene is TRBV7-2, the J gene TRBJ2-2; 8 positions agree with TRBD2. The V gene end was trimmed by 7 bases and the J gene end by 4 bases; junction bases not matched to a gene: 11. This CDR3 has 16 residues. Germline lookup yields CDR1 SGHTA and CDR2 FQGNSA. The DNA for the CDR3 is TGTGCCAGCACCCGGCCTGGCGGGGGGAGCACCGGGGAGCTGTTTTTT. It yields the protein CASTRPGGGSTGELFF. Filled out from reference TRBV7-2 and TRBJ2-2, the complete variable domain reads GAGVSQSPSNKVTEKGKDVELRCDPISGHTALYWYRQSLGQGLEFLIYFQGNSAPDKSGLPSDRFSAERTGGSVSTLTIQRTQQEDSAVYLCASTRPGGGSTGELFFGEGSRLTVL.

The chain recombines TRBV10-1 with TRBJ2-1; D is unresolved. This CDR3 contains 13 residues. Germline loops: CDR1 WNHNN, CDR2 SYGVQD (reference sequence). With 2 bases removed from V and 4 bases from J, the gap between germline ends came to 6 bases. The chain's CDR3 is CASSEPGYNEQFF. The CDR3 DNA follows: TGCGCCAGCAGTGAGCCGGGTTACAATGAGCAGTTCTTC.

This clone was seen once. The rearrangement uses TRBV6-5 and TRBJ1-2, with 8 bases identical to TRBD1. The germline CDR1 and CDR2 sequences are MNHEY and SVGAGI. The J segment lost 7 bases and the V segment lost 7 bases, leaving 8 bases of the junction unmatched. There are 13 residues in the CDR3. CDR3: CASTRTGSFGYTF. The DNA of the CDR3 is TGTGCCAGCACCCGGACAGGGTCATTTGGCTACACCTTC.

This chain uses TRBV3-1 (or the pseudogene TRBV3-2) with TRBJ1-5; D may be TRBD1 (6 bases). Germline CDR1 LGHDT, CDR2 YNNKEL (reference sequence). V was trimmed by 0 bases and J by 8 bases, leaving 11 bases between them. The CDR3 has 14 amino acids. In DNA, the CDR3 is TGTGCCAGCAGCCAAGACACAGGGTTGGAGCCCCAGCATTTT. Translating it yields CASSQDTGLEPQHF.

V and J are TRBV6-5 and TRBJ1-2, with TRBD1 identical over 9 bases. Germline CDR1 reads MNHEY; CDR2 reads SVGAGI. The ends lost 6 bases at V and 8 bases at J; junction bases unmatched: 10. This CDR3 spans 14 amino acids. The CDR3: CASRPGQGVWGYTF. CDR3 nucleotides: TGTGCCAGCAGACCGGGACAGGGCGTATGGGGCTACACCTTC.

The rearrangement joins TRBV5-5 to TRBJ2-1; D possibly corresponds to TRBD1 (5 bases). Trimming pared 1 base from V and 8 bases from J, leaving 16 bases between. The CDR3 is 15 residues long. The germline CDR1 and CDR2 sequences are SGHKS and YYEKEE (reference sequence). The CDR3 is CASSLLTGDLDEQFF. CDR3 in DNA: TGTGCCAGCAGCTTGCTAACAGGTGACCTCGATGAGCAGTTCTTC.

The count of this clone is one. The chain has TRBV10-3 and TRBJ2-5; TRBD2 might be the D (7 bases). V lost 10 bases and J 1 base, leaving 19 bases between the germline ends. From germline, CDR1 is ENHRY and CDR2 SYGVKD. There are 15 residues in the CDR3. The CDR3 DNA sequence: TGTGCCACCAAAGGGGGGAGGGGGGTCCAAGAGACCCAGTACTTC. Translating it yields CATKGGRGVQETQYF.

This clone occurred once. CDR3 DNA sequence: TGTGCCAGCAGCCGGGGGCCCACCGGGGAGCTGTTTTTT. Protein sequence: CASSRGPTGELFF. The chain joins TRBV3-1 (or the pseudogene TRBV3-2) to TRBJ2-2, with D possibly matching TRBD1 (6 bases). The V gene lost 4 bases and the J gene lost 4 bases, with 7 bases spanning the gap. CDR3 length: 13 residues. From germline, CDR1 is LGHDT and CDR2 YNNKEL (reference sequence).

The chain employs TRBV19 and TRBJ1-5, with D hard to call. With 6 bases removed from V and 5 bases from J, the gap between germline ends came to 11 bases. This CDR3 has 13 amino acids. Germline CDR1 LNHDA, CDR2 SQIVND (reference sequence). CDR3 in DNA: TGTGCCAGTAGGCAACTAGATCATCAGCCCCAGCATTTT. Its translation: CASRQLDHQPQHF.

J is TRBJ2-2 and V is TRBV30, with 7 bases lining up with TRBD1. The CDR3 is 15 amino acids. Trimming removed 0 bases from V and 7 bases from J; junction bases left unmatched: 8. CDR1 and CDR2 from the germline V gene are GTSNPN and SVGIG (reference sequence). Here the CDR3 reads CAWSVEGARGGELFF. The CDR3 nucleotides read TGTGCCTGGAGTGTTGAGGGGGCAAGAGGCGGGGAGCTGTTTTTT.

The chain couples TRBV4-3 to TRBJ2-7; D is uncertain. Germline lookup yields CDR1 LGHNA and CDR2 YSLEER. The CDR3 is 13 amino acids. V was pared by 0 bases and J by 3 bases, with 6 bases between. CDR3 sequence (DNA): TGCGCCAGCAGCCAAGATCTTCGCTACGAGCAGTACTTC. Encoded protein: CASSQDLRYEQYF.

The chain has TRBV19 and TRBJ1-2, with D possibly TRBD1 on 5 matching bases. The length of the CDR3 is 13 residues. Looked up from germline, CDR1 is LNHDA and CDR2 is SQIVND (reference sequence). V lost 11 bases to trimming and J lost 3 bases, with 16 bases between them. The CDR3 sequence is CASRGQEDYGYTF. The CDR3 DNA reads TGTGCCTCTCGCGGACAAGAAGACTATGGCTACACCTTC.

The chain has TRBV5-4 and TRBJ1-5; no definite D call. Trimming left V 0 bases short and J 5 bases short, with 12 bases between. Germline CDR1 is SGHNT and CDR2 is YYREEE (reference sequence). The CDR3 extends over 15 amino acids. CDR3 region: CASSLGPSSDQPQHF. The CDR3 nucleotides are TGTGCCAGCAGCTTGGGGCCATCCTCCGATCAGCCCCAGCATTTT.

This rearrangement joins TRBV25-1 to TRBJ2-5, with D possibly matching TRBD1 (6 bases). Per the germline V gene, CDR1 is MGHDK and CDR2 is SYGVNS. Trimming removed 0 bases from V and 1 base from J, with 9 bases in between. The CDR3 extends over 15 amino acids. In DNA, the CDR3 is TGTGCCAGCAGTGAATACGGACAGCCCCAAGAGACCCAGTACTTC. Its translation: CASSEYGQPQETQYF.

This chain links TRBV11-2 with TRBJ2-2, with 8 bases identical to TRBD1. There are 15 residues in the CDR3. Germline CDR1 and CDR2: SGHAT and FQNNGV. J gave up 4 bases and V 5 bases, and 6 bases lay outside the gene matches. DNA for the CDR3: TGTGCCAGCAGCCCATCAGGGGGCGGCACCGGGGAGCTGTTTTTT. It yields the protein CASSPSGGGTGELFF.

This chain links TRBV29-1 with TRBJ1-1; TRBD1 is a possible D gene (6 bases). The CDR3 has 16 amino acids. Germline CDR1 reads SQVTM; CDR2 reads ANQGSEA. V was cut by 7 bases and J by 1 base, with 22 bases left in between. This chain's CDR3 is CSALGGKTGTNTEAFF. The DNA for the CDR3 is TGCAGCGCCCTGGGGGGGAAAACAGGGACGAACACTGAAGCTTTCTTT.

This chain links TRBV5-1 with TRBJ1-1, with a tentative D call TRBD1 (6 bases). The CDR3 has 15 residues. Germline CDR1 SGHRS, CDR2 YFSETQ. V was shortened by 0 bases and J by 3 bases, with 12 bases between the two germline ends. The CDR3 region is CASSLAWGGDTEAFF. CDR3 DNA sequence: TGCGCCAGCAGCTTGGCCTGGGGGGGCGACACTGAAGCTTTCTTT.

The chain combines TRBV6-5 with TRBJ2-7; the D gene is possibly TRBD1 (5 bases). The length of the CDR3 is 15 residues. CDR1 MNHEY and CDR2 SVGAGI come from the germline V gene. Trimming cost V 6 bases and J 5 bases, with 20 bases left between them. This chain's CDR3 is CASSLTGDTSNEQYF. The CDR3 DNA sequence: TGTGCCAGCAGCCTAACAGGTGACACTTCCAACGAGCAGTACTTC.

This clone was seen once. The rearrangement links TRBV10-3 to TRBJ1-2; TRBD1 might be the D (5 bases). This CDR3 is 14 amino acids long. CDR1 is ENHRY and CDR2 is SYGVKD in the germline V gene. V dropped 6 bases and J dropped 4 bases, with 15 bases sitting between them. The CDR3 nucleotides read TGTGCCATCAGCGATTCAGGGCCCTTCTATGGCTACACCTTC. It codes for CAISDSGPFYGYTF.

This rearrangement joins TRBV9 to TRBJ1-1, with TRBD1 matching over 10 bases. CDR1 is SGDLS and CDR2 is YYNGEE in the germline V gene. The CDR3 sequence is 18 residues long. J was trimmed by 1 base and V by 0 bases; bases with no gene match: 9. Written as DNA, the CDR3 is TGTGCCAGCAGCGTAGCTACGGTGGGGGACAGGGGGAACACTGAAGCTTTCTTT. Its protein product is CASSVATVGDRGNTEAFF. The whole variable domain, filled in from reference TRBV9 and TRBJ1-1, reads DSGVTQTPKHLITATGQRVTLRCSPRSGDLSVYWYQQSLDQGLQFLIQYYNGEERAKGNILERFSAQQFPDLHSELNLSSLELGDSALYFCASSVATVGDRGNTEAFFGQGTRLTVV.

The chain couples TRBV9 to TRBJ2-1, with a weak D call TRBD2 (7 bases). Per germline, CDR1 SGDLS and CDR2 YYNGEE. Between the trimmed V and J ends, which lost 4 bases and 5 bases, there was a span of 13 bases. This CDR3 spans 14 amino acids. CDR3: CASSPGGRHNEQFF. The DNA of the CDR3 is TGTGCCAGCAGCCCGGGGGGCCGGCACAATGAGCAGTTCTTC. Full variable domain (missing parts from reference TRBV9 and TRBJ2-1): DSGVTQTPKHLITATGQRVTLRCSPRSGDLSVYWYQQSLDQGLQFLIQYYNGEERAKGNILERFSAQQFPDLHSELNLSSLELGDSALYFCASSPGGRHNEQFFGPGTRLTVL.

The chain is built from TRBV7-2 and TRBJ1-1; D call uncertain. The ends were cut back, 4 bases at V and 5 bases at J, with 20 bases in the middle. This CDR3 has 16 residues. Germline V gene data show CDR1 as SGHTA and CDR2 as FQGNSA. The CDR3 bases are TGTGCCAGCAGCTCTCAACCGGCCCACGGGTTAACTGAAGCTTTCTTT. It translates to CASSSQPAHGLTEAFF.

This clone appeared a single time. The CDR3, as DNA: TGTGCCAGCAGCACCCGGGACAAAAACACCGGGGAGCTGTTTTTT. Translated, it gives CASSTRDKNTGELFF. This sequence joins TRBV21-1 and TRBJ2-2; TRBD1, as called in the table, went unchecked against the DNA. TRBV21-1 is deemed a pseudogene. The CDR3 has 15 amino acids.

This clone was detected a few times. Written as DNA, the CDR3 is TGTGCCAGCAGGGATGACAGTTACGAGCAGTACTTC. Protein product: CASRDDSYEQYF. The V call is TRBV2, the J call TRBJ2-7; D might be TRBD1 (5 bases). The CDR3 has 12 residues. The ends were cut back, 6 bases at V and 4 bases at J, with 10 bases in the middle. The germline V gene encodes CDR1 SNHLY and CDR2 FYNNEI. Supplemented by reference TRBV2 and TRBJ2-7, the full variable domain reads EPEVTQTPSHQVTQMGQEVILRCVPISNHLYFYWYRQILGQKVEFLVSFYNNEISEKSEIFDDQFSVERPDGSNFTLKIRSTKLEDSAMYFCASRDDSYEQYFGPGTRLTVT.

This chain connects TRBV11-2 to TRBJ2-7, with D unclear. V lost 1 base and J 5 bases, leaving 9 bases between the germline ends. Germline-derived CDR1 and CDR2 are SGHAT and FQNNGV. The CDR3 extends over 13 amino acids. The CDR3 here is CASSLGLPDEQYF. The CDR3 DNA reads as TGTGCCAGCAGCTTAGGCTTGCCGGACGAGCAGTACTTC.

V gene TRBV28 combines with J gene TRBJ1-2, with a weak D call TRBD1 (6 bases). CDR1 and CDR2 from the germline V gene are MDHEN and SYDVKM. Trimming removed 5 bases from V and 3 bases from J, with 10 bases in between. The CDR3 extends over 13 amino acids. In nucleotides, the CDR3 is TGTGCCAGCAGTCTACAGGGATACTATGGCTACACCTTC. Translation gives CASSLQGYYGYTF.

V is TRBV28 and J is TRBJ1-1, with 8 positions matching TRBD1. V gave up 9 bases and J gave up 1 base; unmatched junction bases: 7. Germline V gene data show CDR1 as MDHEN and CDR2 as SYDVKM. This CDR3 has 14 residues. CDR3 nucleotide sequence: TGTGCCAGTATGACAGGGGTCGCGAACACTGAAGCTTTCTTT. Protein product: CASMTGVANTEAFF.